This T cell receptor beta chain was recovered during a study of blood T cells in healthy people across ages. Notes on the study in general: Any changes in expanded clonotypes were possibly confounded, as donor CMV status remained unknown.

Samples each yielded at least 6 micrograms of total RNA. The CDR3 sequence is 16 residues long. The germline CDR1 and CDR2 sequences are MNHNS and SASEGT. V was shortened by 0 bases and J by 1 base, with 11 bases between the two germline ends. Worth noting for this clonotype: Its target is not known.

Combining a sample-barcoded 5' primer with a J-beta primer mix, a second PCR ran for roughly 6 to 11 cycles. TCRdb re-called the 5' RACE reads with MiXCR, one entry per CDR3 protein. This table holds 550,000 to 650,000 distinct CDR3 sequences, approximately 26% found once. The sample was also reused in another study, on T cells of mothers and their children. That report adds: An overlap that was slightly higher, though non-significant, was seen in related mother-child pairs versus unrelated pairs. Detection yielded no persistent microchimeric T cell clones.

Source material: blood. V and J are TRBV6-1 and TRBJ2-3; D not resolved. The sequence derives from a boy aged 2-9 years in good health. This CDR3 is CASSEARAWGTDTQYF. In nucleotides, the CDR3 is TGTGCCAGCAGTGAAGCCCGGGCCTGGGGCACAGATACGCAGTATTTT.